Shown below are 31 T cell receptor beta chains from a single sample sequenced in a study of PD-1 blockade in classical Hodgkin lymphoma. TCRdb keeps only in-frame clones here, not all; method: immunoSEQ multiplex PCR. The table includes some 4,000 clones, around 76% detected once. Each patient's relapse followed autologous stem cell transplantation, and brentuximab vedotin exposure varied. Purification of CD4+ T cells from thawed PBMCs was achieved by magnetic negative selection. The source was CD4+ T cells from blood, collected at baseline. The receptors shown here come from a human donor with classical Hodgkin lymphoma.

The chain joins TRBV15 to TRBJ2-5; D is perhaps TRBD2 (6 bases). This CDR3 has 16 residues. The germline V gene has CDR1 LNHNV and CDR2 YYDKDF (reference sequence). V lost 0 bases and J lost 5, with 16 bases in between. Written as DNA, the CDR3 is TGTGCCACCAGCAGAGAGCCCACGGTCCGGGGGGAGACCCAGTACTTC. It codes for CATSREPTVRGETQYF. Full variable domain (missing parts from reference TRBV15 and TRBJ2-5): DAMVIQNPRYQVTQFGKPVTLSCSQTLNHNVMYWYQQKSSQAPKLLFHYYDKDFNNEADTPDNFQSRRPNTSFCFLDIRSPGLGDTAMYLCATSREPTVRGETQYFGPGTRLLVL.

The chain recombines TRBV5-1 with TRBJ2-2, with a weak D call TRBD1 (5 bases). Trimming removed 4 bases at V and 8 bases at J, with 15 bases between. CDR1 is SGHRS and CDR2 is YFSETQ in the germline V gene. The CDR3 runs to 14 residues. CDR3 amino acids: CASSGQGGTGELFF. CDR3 nucleotide sequence: TGCGCCAGCAGCGGGCAGGGTGGAACGGGGGAGCTGTTTTTT.

V gene TRBV4-3 combines with J gene TRBJ1-2; 7 bases agree with TRBD1. The J segment lost 8 bases and the V segment lost 2 bases, leaving 8 bases of the junction unmatched. The germline V gene has CDR1 LGHNA and CDR2 YSLEER. The CDR3 contains 14 residues. For the CDR3, the DNA is TGCGCCAGCAGCCAAATGACAGGGCTCGGAGGCTACACCTTC. As protein: CASSQMTGLGGYTF.

The V and J genes are TRBV2 and TRBJ1-2; D call uncertain. The germline V and J ends were trimmed by 6 bases and 1 base, with 9 bases remaining between them. The CDR3 totals 13 residues. CDR1 SNHLY and CDR2 FYNNEI come from the germline V gene. CDR3 bases: TGTGCCAGCAGACCGGGGTTTAACTATGGCTACACCTTC. Encoded protein: CASRPGFNYGYTF.

This clone has just a few counts. The chain uses TRBV2 and TRBJ1-6; TRBD1 matches 8 bases. CDR3 length equals 15 residues. The germline gives CDR1 SNHLY, CDR2 FYNNEI. The trim removed 1 base at V and 10 bases at J, leaving 6 bases unmatched. The CDR3 loop reads CASSEEGRGLSPLHF. CDR3 in DNA: TGTGCCAGCAGTGAAGAGGGCAGGGGGCTCTCACCCCTCCACTTT.

V is TRBV15 and J is TRBJ2-7, with D unresolved. The CDR3 extends over 14 amino acids. Germline V gene data show CDR1 as LNHNV and CDR2 as YYDKDF (reference sequence). V gave up 2 bases and J gave up 3 bases, with 11 bases separating them. The CDR3 DNA reads TGTGCCACCAGCAGACCGACAAGTCGCTACGAGCAGTACTTC. It is translated as CATSRPTSRYEQYF.

This chain links TRBV27 with TRBJ2-3; no definite D call. This CDR3 region has 14 residues. Germline V lookup: CDR1 MNHEY, CDR2 SMNVEV (reference sequence). V was shortened by 7 bases and J by 6 bases, with 17 bases between the two germline ends. This CDR3 is CASMKSISRDTQYF. Written as DNA, the CDR3 is TGTGCCAGCATGAAGAGCATTAGCAGGGATACGCAGTATTTT.

This clone was seen a handful of times. The CDR3 DNA reads TGTGCCAGCAATTACGGCAATCAGCCCCAGCATTTT. Its protein is CASNYGNQPQHF. The chain carries TRBV7-9 and TRBJ1-5; no clear D. The V and J ends lost 7 bases and 2 bases respectively, with 6 bases between them. Germline V gene sequence: CDR1 SEHNR, CDR2 FQNEAQ (reference sequence). CDR3 size: 12 residues.

This sequence joins TRBV19 and TRBJ2-2; no clear D gene. The CDR3 runs 15 residues. V lost 10 bases, J lost 5 bases, and 20 bases lay in between. Germline V gives CDR1 LNHDA, CDR2 SQIVND (reference sequence). CDR3 in amino acids: CATKGLEPGTGELFF. DNA for the CDR3: TGTGCCACTAAAGGCCTGGAACCCGGGACCGGGGAGCTGTTTTTT.

The chain has TRBV9 and TRBJ2-5; 7 bases are a match to TRBD1. V lost 3 bases and J lost 7; bases outside the gene matches: 9. Germline CDR1 reads SGDLS; CDR2 reads YYNGEE. This CDR3 spans 14 amino acids. The CDR3 DNA sequence: TGTGCCAGCAGCGGTACAGGGGTGGCCGGGACCCAGTACTTC. Amino acids: CASSGTGVAGTQYF. The full variable domain, with the rest looked up from reference TRBV9 and TRBJ2-5, is DSGVTQTPKHLITATGQRVTLRCSPRSGDLSVYWYQQSLDQGLQFLIQYYNGEERAKGNILERFSAQQFPDLHSELNLSSLELGDSALYFCASSGTGVAGTQYFGPGTRLLVL.

This clone was seen more than once but under ten times. The rearrangement links TRBV7-6 to TRBJ2-7; D may be TRBD1 (5 bases). The CDR3 length is 14 residues. Germline V lookup: CDR1 SGHVS, CDR2 FNYEAQ. V was cut by 5 bases and J by 0 bases, with 11 bases left in between. The CDR3 loop reads CASSAVQGSYEQYF. The CDR3 nucleotides are TGTGCCAGCAGCGCCGTCCAGGGCTCCTACGAGCAGTACTTC.

The V and J genes are TRBV11-2 and TRBJ1-1; D is unresolved. The CDR3 totals 16 residues. CDR1 and CDR2 from the germline V gene are SGHAT and FQNNGV. Trimming took 0 bases from V and 1 from J, leaving 12 bases between them. In DNA form, the CDR3 reads TGTGCCAGCAGCTTAGAGTTCGGACGGAGGAACACTGAAGCTTTCTTT. Protein sequence: CASSLEFGRRNTEAFF.

In this sample, this clone turned up a few times. The chain carries TRBV10-3 and TRBJ1-4; D remains unclear. The CDR3 loop spans 14 amino acids. In germline, CDR1 is ENHRY, CDR2 SYGVKD. V was cut by 10 bases and J by 0 bases, with 12 bases left in between. CDR3 protein: CATMPDATNEKLFF. The CDR3 DNA is TGTGCCACCATGCCGGATGCAACTAATGAAAAACTGTTTTTT.

This clone was picked up one time. J is TRBJ1-5 and V is TRBV28, with 12 bases lining up with TRBD1. The CDR3 length is 17 residues. The V gene's germline CDR1 is MDHEN and CDR2 SYDVKM. The trim removed 1 base at V and 4 bases at J, leaving 5 bases unmatched. In DNA, the CDR3 is TGTGCCAGCAGTTTATCCGGGACAGGGGGCCGAAATCAGCCCCAGCATTTT. Protein product: CASSLSGTGGRNQPQHF. The complete variable domain, with remaining parts taken from reference TRBV28 and TRBJ1-5, reads DVKVTQSSRYLVKRTGEKVFLECVQDMDHENMFWYRQDPGLGLRLIYFSYDVKMKEKGDIPEGYSVSREKKERFSLILESASTNQTSMYLCASSLSGTGGRNQPQHFGDGTRLSIL.

Here the CDR3 DNA reads TGCAGTGCTAGAGGGGAGGGAGGGAGGACCTTC. Translating it yields CSARGEGGRTF. The chain employs TRBV20-1 and TRBJ1-2; D is uncertain. Germline-derived CDR1 and CDR2 are DFQATT and SNEGSKA (reference sequence). The CDR3 extends over 11 amino acids. V was cut by 1 base and J by 14 bases, with 14 bases left in between.

The chain carries TRBV28 and TRBJ1-5; D might be TRBD1 (5 bases). Germline CDR1 is MDHEN and CDR2 is SYDVKM. The CDR3 consists of 16 residues. Trimming left V 7 bases short and J 7 bases short, with 23 bases between. The CDR3 DNA follows: TGTGCCAGCACCTCTCCCGCAGCTGGCCGGGGCCAGCCCCAGCATTTT. It yields the protein CASTSPAAGRGQPQHF.

The chain joins TRBV9 to TRBJ2-1, with 11 bases identical to TRBD2. Per germline, CDR1 SGDLS and CDR2 YYNGEE. Unmatched junction bases numbered 1, after V lost 0 bases and J lost 2 bases. CDR3 length equals 16 residues. DNA of the CDR3: TGTGCCAGCAGCGTAGGACTAGCGGGAACCTACAATGAGCAGTTCTTC. It encodes CASSVGLAGTYNEQFF.

A few counts support this clone. The chain recombines TRBV5-4 with TRBJ2-1, with a weak D call TRBD1 (6 bases). The CDR3 spans 14 residues. With 3 bases removed from V and 5 bases from J, the gap between germline ends came to 12 bases. Germline V gene lookup returns CDR1 SGHNT and CDR2 YYREEE (reference sequence). CDR3 in amino acids: CASSSGQLNNEQFF. DNA for the CDR3: TGTGCCAGCAGCTCTGGACAGCTCAACAATGAGCAGTTCTTC.

The V and J genes are TRBV28 and TRBJ2-4; the D is unclear. Trimming shortened V by 7 bases and J by 7 bases, and 14 bases separated the two germline ends. The CDR3 is 13 amino acids. The germline V gene encodes CDR1 MDHEN and CDR2 SYDVKM. CDR3: CASTTSPLNIQYF. The CDR3 nucleotides are TGTGCCAGCACAACGAGTCCCCTCAACATTCAGTACTTC.

The V and J genes are TRBV18 and TRBJ1-3; the D gene is possibly TRBD1 (6 bases). Trimming cost V 3 bases and J 4 bases, with 10 bases left between them. CDR1 and CDR2 from the germline V gene are KGHSH and LQKENI. The CDR3 is made up of 14 amino acids. The CDR3 spells CASSPADRGNTIYF. Written as DNA, the CDR3 is TGTGCCAGCTCACCGGCGGACAGAGGAAACACCATATATTTT. The complete variable domain, with remaining parts taken from reference TRBV18 and TRBJ1-3, reads NAGVMQNPRHLVRRRGQEARLRCSPMKGHSHVYWYRQLPEEGLKFMVYLQKENIIDESGMPKERFSAEFPKEGPSILRIQQVVRGDSAAYFCASSPADRGNTIYFGEGSWLTVV.

The chain carries TRBV5-1 and TRBJ1-3; 7 nucleotides match TRBD1. The CDR3 totals 16 residues. CDR1 and CDR2 from the germline V gene are SGHRS and YFSETQ. V was clipped by 0 bases and J by 2 bases; unmatched bases: 5. The CDR3 DNA reads TGCGCCAGCAGCTTGGAAACAGGGGTAGCTGGAAACACCATATATTTT. Translation gives CASSLETGVAGNTIYF.

J is TRBJ2-2 and V is TRBV2; possibly TRBD1 for D (5 bases). CDR3 length equals 14 residues. Trimming took off 7 bases at V and 6 bases at J, with 15 bases between the two ends. Germline-derived CDR1 and CDR2 are SNHLY and FYNNEI. CDR3 bases: TGTGCCAGCAAAGGGGCGGCCCGCCCCGGGGAGCTGTTTTTT. This encodes CASKGAARPGELFF.

The V call is TRBV28, the J call TRBJ1-4; perhaps TRBD1 as D (6 bases). The CDR3 runs to 15 residues. V was pared by 5 bases and J by 8 bases, with 18 bases between. Germline CDR1 and CDR2: MDHEN and SYDVKM. The chain's CDR3 is CASSPGMGAGEKLFF. DNA for the CDR3: TGTGCCAGCAGTCCGGGGATGGGGGCTGGGGAAAAACTGTTTTTT.

The chain couples TRBV6-1 to TRBJ2-7, with TRBD2 as a possible D gene (6 bases). The V gene lost 5 bases and the J gene lost 5 bases, with 16 bases spanning the gap. This CDR3 has 14 residues. The germline CDR1 and CDR2 sequences are MNHNS and SASEGT. The DNA of the CDR3 is TGTGCCAGCAGTCGCCTCGGGGGTACCCACGAGCAGTACTTC. As protein: CASSRLGGTHEQYF.

The genes are TRBV19 and TRBJ1-1; tentative D call: TRBD1 (5 bases). This CDR3 has 15 amino acids. Germline values: CDR1 LNHDA, CDR2 SQIVND (reference sequence). The ends were cut back, 6 bases at V and 1 base at J, with 15 bases in the middle. For the CDR3, the DNA is TGTGCCAGTAGCCCCGGGGACCGTAGGAACACTGAAGCTTTCTTT. It encodes CASSPGDRRNTEAFF.

The rearrangement uses TRBV4-3 and TRBJ1-5; D is perhaps TRBD1 (6 bases). The CDR3 runs 15 residues. V was trimmed by 5 bases and J by 7 bases, leaving 18 bases between them. Germline values: CDR1 LGHNA, CDR2 YSLEER. CDR3 residues: CASSLNAGVGQPQHF. CDR3 DNA: TGCGCCAGCAGCTTGAATGCAGGGGTTGGACAGCCCCAGCATTTT.

The gene calls are TRBV29-1 and TRBJ1-4, with a possible D match to TRBD1 (5 bases). Germline lookup yields CDR1 SQVTM and CDR2 ANQGSEA. The CDR3 contains 14 residues. V lost 4 bases, J lost 2 bases, and 11 bases lay in between. The DNA for the CDR3 is TGCAGCGTTGCTTTGGGGGGGACTAATGAAAAACTGTTTTTT. It translates to CSVALGGTNEKLFF.

This rearrangement joins TRBV28 to TRBJ1-1, with 11 positions matching TRBD1. The CDR3 contains 14 residues. With 7 bases clipped from V and 5 bases from J, the junction kept 6 bases outside the gene matches. Germline V gives CDR1 MDHEN, CDR2 SYDVKM. The CDR3 here is CASTPGDRGTEAFF. CDR3 nucleotides: TGTGCCAGCACCCCGGGGGACAGGGGGACTGAAGCTTTCTTT.

V is TRBV5-4 and J is TRBJ1-2; 9 bases fit TRBD1. The trim removed 0 bases at V and 8 bases at J, leaving 8 bases unmatched. Looked up from germline, CDR1 is SGHNT and CDR2 is YYREEE (reference sequence). This CDR3 spans 15 amino acids. CDR3 residues: CASSLVMGQGLGYTF. In DNA form, the CDR3 reads TGTGCCAGCAGCTTGGTAATGGGACAGGGTCTCGGCTACACCTTC.

This clone turned up a few times. CDR3 sequence (DNA): TGTGCCAGCAGTGATCCGACAGGGCGGGGAGGAGATACGCAGTATTTT. Amino acid sequence: CASSDPTGRGGDTQYF. This chain uses TRBV2 with TRBJ2-3, with D tentatively TRBD1 (7 bases). The CDR3 has 16 amino acids. The V end lost 3 bases, the J end lost 5 bases, and 18 bases lay between the germline ends. Germline CDR1 SNHLY, CDR2 FYNNEI.

The V gene is TRBV10-3, the J gene TRBJ2-7; 12 bases are shared with TRBD2. Germline V gene data show CDR1 as ENHRY and CDR2 as SYGVKD. V was pared by 6 bases and J by 4 bases, with 4 bases of the junction left unmatched. The CDR3 spans 14 residues. DNA for the CDR3: TGTGCCATCAGGGCTAGCGGGGGGGCTTACGAGCAGTACTTC. Translation: CAIRASGGAYEQYF.